Below are 5 T cell receptor beta chains sequenced from a single sample in a study of CD8 T cells in ankylosing spondylitis. TCRdb independently ran MiXCR on the 5' RACE reads; one entry per CDR3 protein. Among tens of thousands of distinct CDR3 sequences listed, 4.5% to 6% were seen once. Material for sequencing was blood, either unsorted or a sorted T cell fraction (not recorded which). These receptors came from a male donor with ankylosing spondylitis or in good health (not recorded which).

At least ten counts were recorded for this clonotype. V and J are TRBV5-1 and TRBJ2-2; D might be TRBD1 or TRBD2, each matching 6 bases. The V gene's germline CDR1 is SGHRS and CDR2 YFSETQ. Trimming removed 7 bases at V and 5 bases at J, with 12 bases between. CDR3 size: 13 residues. The CDR3, as DNA: TGCGCCAGCTCCCGGGGGCTTACCGGGGAGCTGTTTTTT. It yields the protein CASSRGLTGELFF.

This clonotype was seen many times. The chain carries TRBV19 and TRBJ1-5, with TRBD1 matching over 10 bases. V gave up 3 bases and J gave up 7 bases; unmatched junction bases: 3. This CDR3 contains 14 residues. CDR1 and CDR2 from the germline V gene are LNHDA and SQIVND (reference sequence). The CDR3: CASSIRDRGQPQHF. CDR3 nucleotides: TGTGCCAGTAGTATTCGGGACAGGGGCCAGCCCCAGCATTTT.

This clonotype was seen repeatedly, ten times or more. The chain uses TRBV5-1 and TRBJ1-1; D remains ambiguous. CDR1 and CDR2 (germline): SGHRS, YFSETQ. This CDR3 has 14 residues. The germline V and J ends were trimmed by 2 bases and 1 base, with 9 bases remaining between them. The chain's CDR3 is CASSLQRQNTEAFF. CDR3 DNA sequence: TGCGCCAGCAGCTTACAGAGGCAGAACACTGAAGCTTTCTTT.

This clonotype was counted at least ten times. The rearrangement uses TRBV29-1 and TRBJ2-1; TRBD2 agrees at 9 bases. The CDR3 sequence is 16 residues long. Germline V gives CDR1 SQVTM, CDR2 ANQGSEA. J lost 3 bases, V lost 6 bases, and 12 bases had no gene match. The CDR3 reads CSVSGQAGGGYNEQFF. The CDR3 DNA reads as TGCAGCGTGTCGGGTCAAGCGGGAGGTGGCTACAATGAGCAGTTCTTC.

This clonotype was recorded at least ten times. This chain uses TRBV20-1 with TRBJ2-7; TRBD1 matches at 11 bases. The V gene end was trimmed by 5 bases and the J gene end by 6 bases; junction bases not matched to a gene: 3. The CDR3 has 12 amino acids. Germline-derived CDR1 and CDR2 are DFQATT and SNEGSKA (reference sequence). Written as DNA, the CDR3 is TGCAGTGCTTTGGGGACAGGGGGCGAGCAGTACTTC. Residues: CSALGTGGEQYF.